A selection of T cell receptor beta chains follows, all from one sample in a study of cytomegalovirus exposure and HLA in healthy donors. This table comes from immunoSEQ multiplex PCR, and its TCRdb copy is limited to in-frame clones, with some not included. The sample has about 56,000 clones; about 92% are singletons. Sequenced sample: PBMCs. These receptor sequences come from a young woman in good health and CMV-seropositive. CDR3s include the opening cysteine and the closing phenylalanine or tryptophan. Fields, in order: V gene, J gene, D gene, clone size, CDR3 DNA, CDR3 protein. D genes are given only for firm matches. Size values are once, few and many counts, or a class for expanded clones, and some rows have none.

TRBV27,TRBJ2-1,NA,NA,TGTGCCAGCAGTAGGAACCATGAGACAGAGAGCTCCTACAATGAGCAGTTCTTC,CASSRNHETESSYNEQFF
TRBV7-2,TRBJ2-2,NA,NA,TGTGCCAGCAGCTTGAGAAGCGTTAGCGGGGAGCTGTTTTTT,CASSLRSVSGELFF
TRBV10-3,TRBJ2-7,NA,NA,TGTGCCATCAGTGAGATAGGGGGAAGGCAGTCCTACGAGCAGTACTTC,CAISEIGGRQSYEQYF
TRBV5-1,TRBJ1-4,NA,once,TGCGCCAGCAGCTTGGTGGGAGCAACTAATGAAAAACTGTTTTTT,CASSLVGATNEKLFF
TRBV4-1,TRBJ2-5,NA,NA,TGCGCCAGCAGCCACGGCTTGTCTAGAGAGACCCAGTACTTC,CASSHGLSRETQYF
TRBV4-3,TRBJ1-1,TRBD1,once,TGCGCCAGCAGCCAATATATCTATTCCGGGACAGGGGGCACTGAAGCTTTCTTT,CASSQYIYSGTGGTEAFF
TRBV10-3,TRBJ2-7,TRBD1,NA,TGTGCCATCAGTGGGGGGGGACAGGGGATCGAGCAGTACTTC,CAISGGGQGIEQYF
TRBV6-5,TRBJ1-1,NA,once,TGTGCCAGCAGTCTGAATCAGGGATTCACTGAAGCTTTCTTT,CASSLNQGFTEAFF
TRBV7-9,TRBJ1-1,TRBD1,NA,TGTGCCAGCGGGGTCGTGGGGGGACAGACAAACACTGAAGCTTTCTTT,CASGVVGGQTNTEAFF
TRBV14,TRBJ2-5,TRBD1,NA,TGTGCCAGCAGAGAGACAGGGTGGGAGACCCAGTACTTC,CASRETGWETQYF
TRBV18,TRBJ2-7,NA,NA,TGTGCCAGCTCACCCACCCCAGGACAGAGCTACGAGCAGTACTTC,CASSPTPGQSYEQYF
TRBV27,TRBJ2-7,NA,NA,TGTGCCAGCAGTTTATCACGGGGGGCGGTCGACTACGAGCAGTACTTC,CASSLSRGAVDYEQYF
TRBV23-1,TRBJ1-3,NA,NA,TGCGCCAGCAGTCAAAAGCGGACGCGAAACACCATATATTTT,CASSQKRTRNTIYF
TRBV4-2,TRBJ2-7,TRBD2,NA,TGTGCCAGCAGCCAAGGACTAGCGGGGGGCCTCTCCTACGAGCAGTACTTC,CASSQGLAGGLSYEQYF
TRBV30,TRBJ1-5,NA,NA,TGTGCCTGGAAGACGGGGAATCAGCCCCAGCATTTT,CAWKTGNQPQHF
TRBV4-1,TRBJ1-2,NA,NA,TGCGCCAGCAGCCAAGTTAGCGGGGCTGACTATGGCTACACCTTC,CASSQVSGADYGYTF
TRBV7-9,TRBJ2-1,TRBD2,NA,TGTGCCAGCAGCTTACTAGCGGGGGTCTACAATGAGCAGTTCTTC,CASSLLAGVYNEQFF
TRBV9,TRBJ1-5,NA,NA,TGTGCCAGCAGCGCCTCAATGGGGGGGCAGCCCCAGCATTTT,CASSASMGGQPQHF
TRBV14,TRBJ2-3,TRBD2,once,TGTGCCAGCAGCCAAGAGGGGACTAGCGGGGGTCTTGGTACGCAGTATTTT,CASSQEGTSGGLGTQYF
TRBV5-8,TRBJ2-5,TRBD2,NA,TGTGCCAGCAGCTTGTTACTTCTAGCGGGGGGCCCAAATCGGGAAGCGACCCAGTACTTC,CASSLLLLAGGPNREATQYF
TRBV4-3,TRBJ2-5,TRBD1,NA,TGCGCCAGCAGCCAACAGGGGGCGGAGACCCAGTACTTC,CASSQQGAETQYF
TRBV10-1,TRBJ2-3,NA,once,TGCGCCAGCAGTGAGTCGGTAGGGAGCGGCACAGATACGCAGTATTTT,CASSESVGSGTDTQYF
TRBV5-1,TRBJ2-4,NA,NA,TGCGCCAGCAGCTTGGGGGGCGTATTAGCCAAAAACATTCAGTACTTC,CASSLGGVLAKNIQYF
TRBV6-5,TRBJ1-2,TRBD1,NA,TGTGCCAGCAGTTACTCGGGACAGGGAGGGGACTATGGCTACACCTTC,CASSYSGQGGDYGYTF
TRBV7-8,TRBJ2-1,TRBD2,NA,TGTGCCAGCAGCTTAACCCTCACTAGCGCCGATGAGCAGTTCTTC,CASSLTLTSADEQFF
TRBV21-1,TRBJ1-1,NA,NA,TGTGCCAGCACCCGGCTAGTGACAGTGAACACTGAAGCTTTCTTT,CASTRLVTVNTEAFF
TRBV6-6,TRBJ2-3,NA,NA,TGTGCCAGCAGATCATCGGGGGGCACAGATACGCAGTATTTT,CASRSSGGTDTQYF
TRBV2,TRBJ2-5,NA,NA,TGTGCCAGCAGTGAAGGTGCGGACCAAGAGACCCAGTACTTC,CASSEGADQETQYF
TRBV4-1,TRBJ1-2,TRBD1,NA,TGCGCCAGCAGCCAAGGACTTGCGGGACAGGGAGTCTATGGCTACACCTTC,CASSQGLAGQGVYGYTF
TRBV5-1,TRBJ2-7,NA,NA,TGCGCCAGCAGCTTGGTTGACAGCTCCTACGAGCAGTACTTC,CASSLVDSSYEQYF
TRBV5-1,TRBJ1-4,NA,NA,TGCGCCAGCAGCTTGGGCCGGAGTAATGAAAAACTGTTTTTT,CASSLGRSNEKLFF
TRBV5-1,TRBJ1-1,NA,NA,TGCGCCAGCAAAATGACAGTTATGAACACTGAAGCTTTCTTT,CASKMTVMNTEAFF
TRBV7-2,TRBJ2-5,TRBD2,NA,TGTGCCAGCAGCTTACGGCTAGCGGGGGGTTGGGAGACCCAGTACTTC,CASSLRLAGGWETQYF
TRBV6-5,TRBJ2-5,TRBD1,NA,TGTGCCAGCAGGTCCTCCGGGACAGGGGAAGGGGCCCAGTACTTC,CASRSSGTGEGAQYF
TRBV7-6,TRBJ2-3,NA,NA,TGTGCCAGCAGCTTACCCCTCGGCGGGACCCGGGTTGAAGATACGCAGTATTTT,CASSLPLGGTRVEDTQYF
TRBV7-9,TRBJ1-1,NA,NA,TGTGCCAGCAGCAGACAGCTCATGAACACTGAAGCTTTCTTT,CASSRQLMNTEAFF
TRBV6-6,TRBJ2-7,TRBD2,NA,TGTGCCAGCAGCTCCGGACTAGCGGGGGATAGCTACGAGCAGTACTTC,CASSSGLAGDSYEQYF
TRBV11-2,TRBJ1-2,NA,NA,TGTGCCAGCAGCTTCGGGGCTAACTATGGCTACACCTTC,CASSFGANYGYTF
TRBV23-1,TRBJ2-2,TRBD1,NA,TGCGCCAGCAGTCAGTCACAGGGGTTAGCGAACACCGGGGAGCTGTTTTTT,CASSQSQGLANTGELFF
TRBV2,TRBJ2-7,NA,NA,TGTGCCAGCATCTTCCCAGGGAGGCCCTACGAGCAGTACTTC,CASIFPGRPYEQYF
TRBV5-4,TRBJ2-1,TRBD2,NA,TGTGCCAGCAGCTTCGTAGCGGGGGGGTACAATGAGCAGTTCTTC,CASSFVAGGYNEQFF
TRBV18,TRBJ1-4,NA,NA,TGTGCCAGCTCTCCTAGGACAGCAACTAATGAAAAACTGTTTTTT,CASSPRTATNEKLFF
TRBV9,TRBJ2-2,NA,NA,TGTGCCAGCAGCGCTCGGGGGGGGGAGCTGTTTTTT,CASSARGGELFF
TRBV18,TRBJ1-2,TRBD1,NA,TGTGCCAGCTCACCAGGACAGGGGAGTTCGGGTGGCTACACCTTC,CASSPGQGSSGGYTF
TRBV2,TRBJ2-5,NA,NA,TGTGCCAGCAGTGAAGAACTAGCTTTGGAGACCCAGTACTTC,CASSEELALETQYF
TRBV9,TRBJ2-5,TRBD1,NA,TGTGCCAGCAGCGTGGGACAGGGATACGGAGAGACCCAGTACTTC,CASSVGQGYGETQYF
TRBV19,TRBJ1-6,TRBD1,NA,TGTGCCAGTAGTAAACGAGGGACAGGGAATTCACCCCTCCACTTT,CASSKRGTGNSPLHF
TRBV27,TRBJ2-1,NA,NA,TGTGCCAGCAGTTTATTGGTGGGGAGAGGGGAGCAGTTCTTC,CASSLLVGRGEQFF
TRBV7-7,TRBJ2-5,NA,NA,TGTGCCAGCAGCTTAGTGGACATGGGGGGCCAAGAGACCCAGTACTTC,CASSLVDMGGQETQYF
TRBV4-1,TRBJ1-2,NA,NA,TGCGCCAGCAGCCAAGACAATAACTATGGCTACACCTTC,CASSQDNNYGYTF
TRBV2,TRBJ2-2,NA,NA,TGTGCCAGCAGTGAAGGGACAGGGGAGCTGTTTTTT,CASSEGTGELFF
TRBV4-3,TRBJ2-3,TRBD2,NA,TGCGCCAGCAGCCAAAAGCTGCCCCTAGCGGTAGGACACCGCATCACAGATACGCAGTATTTT,CASSQKLPLAVGHRITDTQYF
TRBV18,TRBJ1-5,TRBD1,NA,TGTGCCAGCTCACCTGGACAGGGGATGGAGCCCCAGCATTTT,CASSPGQGMEPQHF